What follows describes a single T cell receptor (beta chain). Its specificity is unknown. The entry originates in a study of T cell responses to AZD1222 COVID-19 vaccine. General observations from the study: Spike as a whole was targeted by vaccine-associated CD4 TCRs, dominant at 160-218 and 743-854.

CDR1 LNHDA and CDR2 SQIVND come from the germline V gene (reference sequence). V lost 8 bases to trimming and J lost 2 bases; unmatched junction nucleotides: 4. This CDR3 is built from 13 residues. This table comes from immunoSEQ multiplex PCR, and its TCRdb copy is limited to in-frame clones, with some not included. The sample includes some 69,000 clones, roughly 87% of them seen just once. This sample comprised peripheral blood, obtained on day 0 of AZD1222 vaccination. V and J are TRBV19 and TRBJ1-1; 8 nucleotides match TRBD1. This receptor was taken from an adult in good health. DNA for the CDR3: TGTGCCAGTCTAGACAGGGGCAACACTGAAGCTTTCTTT. Protein sequence: CASLDRGNTEAFF. The whole variable domain, filled in from reference TRBV19 and TRBJ1-1, reads DGGITQSPKYLFRKEGQNVTLSCEQNLNHDAMYWYRQDPGQGLRLIYYSQIVNDFQKGDIAEGYSVSREKKESFPLTVTSAQKNPTAFYLCASLDRGNTEAFFGQGTRLTVV.